This is a list of T cell receptor beta chains from one sample in a study of cytomegalovirus exposure and HLA in healthy donors. Sequencing used immunoSEQ multiplex PCR; TCRdb keeps in-frame clones, though not all of them. The sample records over 150,000 clones, about 90% being singletons. The sequenced material came from PBMCs. All receptors derive from a girl under three years old in good health and CMV-seronegative. Both conserved end residues are part of each CDR3. D genes are given only for firm matches. Only some rows state a clone size, as once, few, many or a class for expanded clones.

v_gene	j_gene	d_gene	abundance	CDR3aa	CDR3nt
TRBV2	TRBJ2-1	NA	NA	CASSQGNEQFF	TGTGCCAGCAGTCAGGGGAATGAGCAGTTCTTC
TRBV5-4	TRBJ2-5	NA	NA	CASSYKETQYF	TGTGCCAGCAGCTACAAAGAGACCCAGTACTTC
TRBV29-1	TRBJ1-6	TRBD1	once	CSVREPGQGYNSPLHF	TGCAGCGTCCGGGAACCGGGACAGGGGTATAATTCACCCCTCCACTTT
TRBV2	TRBJ2-5	NA	NA	CASSGQTRGETQYF	TGTGCCAGCAGCGGCCAGACTAGGGGAGAGACCCAGTACTTC
TRBV4-1	TRBJ1-3	TRBD1	NA	CASSQETTGASSGNTIYF	TGCGCCAGCAGCCAAGAAACTACAGGGGCCTCCTCTGGAAACACCATATATTTT
TRBV30	TRBJ1-1	NA	NA	CAWKTALNTEAFF	TGTGCCTGGAAGACAGCTTTGAACACTGAAGCTTTCTTT
TRBV30	TRBJ2-5	NA	NA	CAWRPGSNRETQYF	TGTGCCTGGAGGCCGGGGAGTAATCGAGAGACCCAGTACTTC
TRBV18	TRBJ2-7	TRBD1	NA	CASSPRDRGREQYF	TGTGCCAGCTCGCCGCGAGACAGGGGGCGCGAGCAGTACTTC
TRBV12-5	TRBJ2-5	NA	NA	CASGLMKSGLKFGQETQYF	TGTGCTAGTGGTCTAATGAAATCGGGACTCAAATTTGGCCAAGAGACCCAGTACTTC
TRBV4-1	TRBJ2-7	NA	NA	CASSRIVNSYEQYF	TGCGCCAGCAGTCGAATAGTGAACTCCTACGAGCAGTACTTC
TRBV30	TRBJ2-7	TRBD1	NA	CAWSVVGTGARHEQYF	TGTGCCTGGAGTGTAGTCGGGACAGGCGCTCGCCACGAGCAGTACTTC
TRBV29-1	TRBJ2-2	TRBD1	NA	CSVAPGQGPGELFF	TGCAGCGTTGCGCCCGGACAGGGACCCGGGGAGCTGTTTTTT
TRBV13	TRBJ1-2	TRBD1	NA	CASSLPGTGDPYGYTF	TGTGCCAGCAGCTTACCCGGGACAGGGGACCCCTATGGCTACACCTTC
TRBV18	TRBJ1-5	NA	NA	CASSPQGLNQPQHF	TGTGCCAGCTCACCCCAGGGGCTGAATCAGCCCCAGCATTTT
TRBV7-2	TRBJ2-3	NA	NA	CASSLVTAVSTDTQYF	TGTGCCAGCAGCTTAGTCACAGCGGTGAGCACAGATACGCAGTATTTT
TRBV7-7	TRBJ2-1	TRBD2	once	CASSQGLALFNEQFF	TGTGCCAGCAGCCAGGGACTAGCTCTTTTCAATGAGCAGTTCTTC
TRBV4-2	TRBJ2-5	TRBD2	NA	CASSQDPRLAGGETQYF	TGTGCCAGCAGCCAAGATCCCCGTTTAGCGGGTGGGGAGACCCAGTACTTC
TRBV6-5	TRBJ2-3	NA	NA	CASSPQRSTDTQYF	TGTGCCAGCAGCCCTCAGCGGAGCACAGATACGCAGTATTTT
TRBV27	TRBJ2-7	TRBD1	NA	CASSLGTGGREQYF	TGTGCCAGCAGTTTAGGGACAGGGGGACGGGAGCAGTACTTC
TRBV5-1	TRBJ2-5	TRBD1	NA	CASSLDPRTGGETQYF	TGCGCCAGCAGCTTGGACCCCCGGACAGGGGGGGAGACCCAGTACTTC
TRBV6-5	TRBJ2-7	TRBD2	NA	CASLETSGRYEQYF	TGTGCCAGCTTGGAAACTAGCGGGCGTTACGAGCAGTACTTC
TRBV6-1	TRBJ2-7	NA	NA	CASSEVLLRQRQYF	TGTGCCAGCAGTGAAGTACTCCTCCGCCAACGGCAGTACTTC
TRBV27	TRBJ1-5	NA	NA	CASSRRDSNQPQHF	TGTGCCAGCAGCCGCAGGGACTCCAATCAGCCCCAGCATTTT
TRBV4-2	TRBJ1-6	NA	NA	CASSQDMPGGSPLHF	TGTGCCAGCAGCCAAGATATGCCCGGGGGTTCACCCCTCCACTTT
TRBV6-1	TRBJ1-5	NA	once	CASSVLYTPYSNQPQHF	TGTGCCAGCAGTGTATTATACACACCATATAGCAATCAGCCCCAGCATTTT
TRBV6-1	TRBJ1-2	NA	NA	CASSEQVGYGYTF	TGTGCCAGCAGTGAGCAGGTTGGCTATGGCTACACCTTC
TRBV14	TRBJ1-2	NA	NA	CASSQGQVYGYTF	TGTGCCAGCAGCCAAGGACAGGTCTATGGCTACACCTTC
TRBV7-3	TRBJ2-7	NA	NA	CASGRGGYEQYF	TGTGCCAGCGGGCGGGGTGGCTACGAGCAGTACTTC
TRBV7-3	TRBJ2-1	TRBD2	once	CASSLGEGRNNEQFF	TGTGCCAGCAGCTTAGGGGAGGGGAGGAACAATGAGCAGTTCTTC
TRBV21-1	TRBJ2-7	NA	NA	CASSKESGFWDYEQYF	TGTGCCAGCAGCAAAGAATCAGGGTTTTGGGACTACGAGCAGTACTTC
TRBV11-3	TRBJ2-7	TRBD1	NA	CASSLVRDRAYEQYF	TGTGCCAGCAGCTTAGTCCGGGACAGAGCCTACGAGCAGTACTTC